Below, 18 T cell receptor beta chains from the same sample are listed, as sequenced in a study of shared clonotypes between healthy human individuals. Terminally differentiated effector memory CD45RA+ cells were excluded by CCR7 positive selection of CD45RO-negative cells. Sequenced by immunoSEQ multiplex PCR; TCRdb stores in-frame clones only, minus some. The table records 2 million to 2.5 million clones, 85% to 95% of them present only once. Sequenced: naive CD8+ T cells from PBMCs. These receptors all come from a man between 18 and 29 years old in good health. Some clones in this sample may be carry-over from other donors' samples.

This sequence joins TRBV10-3 and TRBJ2-7; 11 bases are shared with TRBD1. The CDR3 extends over 15 amino acids. Looked up from germline, CDR1 is ENHRY and CDR2 is SYGVKD. The junction had 7 bases not matched to a gene; V was cut back by 5 bases and J by 4 bases. CDR3: CAISPGQGAWYEQYF. CDR3 in DNA: TGTGCCATCAGTCCCGGACAGGGGGCTTGGTACGAGCAGTACTTC.

This clone was counted between two and nine times. In DNA, the CDR3 is TGTGCCAGCAGTTTAGACAGGGTCGCGAACACTGAAGCTTTCTTT. Residues: CASSLDRVANTEAFF. The rearrangement links TRBV27 to TRBJ1-1, with 7 bases aligning to TRBD1. The CDR3 sequence is 15 residues long. From germline, CDR1 is MNHEY and CDR2 SMNVEV (reference sequence). Unmatched junction bases numbered 4, after V lost 2 bases and J lost 1 base.

This rearrangement joins TRBV11-2 to TRBJ2-5; TRBD2 matches at 7 bases. J lost 0 bases, V lost 1 base, and 11 bases had no gene match. The CDR3 totals 18 residues. The germline CDR1 and CDR2 sequences are SGHAT and FQNNGV. CDR3 protein: CASSLGSRTRAYQETQYF. As DNA, the CDR3 is TGTGCCAGCAGCTTAGGGTCACGGACTAGGGCGTACCAAGAGACCCAGTACTTC.

J is TRBJ2-1 and V is TRBV28; D could derive from TRBD1 or TRBD2 (5 bases each). Germline V CDR1 and CDR2: MDHEN, SYDVKM. V was clipped by 10 bases and J by 0 bases, with 16 bases between them. The CDR3 totals 15 residues. The CDR3 DNA sequence: TGTGCCACCCGGGGCATATTTAGCTCCTACAATGAGCAGTTCTTC. Amino acid sequence: CATRGIFSSYNEQFF.

The chain uses TRBV27 and TRBJ2-7, with a tentative D call TRBD2 (6 bases). CDR1 and CDR2 (germline): MNHEY, SMNVEV (reference sequence). The germline V and J ends were trimmed by 5 bases and 3 bases, with 14 bases remaining between them. The CDR3 is made up of 14 amino acids. CDR3 nucleotides: TGTGCCAGCAGTCCCCTGCGGGGAGGCTACGAGCAGTACTTC. This gives the protein CASSPLRGGYEQYF.

V and J are TRBV9 and TRBJ2-6; D may be TRBD1 (6 bases). In germline, CDR1 is SGDLS, CDR2 YYNGEE. There are 17 residues in the CDR3. Trimming shortened V by 3 bases and J by 5 bases, and 18 bases separated the two germline ends. This chain's CDR3 is CASSAPTGPLRANVLTF. Here the CDR3 DNA reads TGTGCCAGCAGCGCACCGACAGGCCCCCTCCGGGCCAACGTCCTGACTTTC. Combining the CDR3 with reference TRBV9 and TRBJ2-6 gives the whole variable domain DSGVTQTPKHLITATGQRVTLRCSPRSGDLSVYWYQQSLDQGLQFLIQYYNGEERAKGNILERFSAQQFPDLHSELNLSSLELGDSALYFCASSAPTGPLRANVLTFGAGSRLTVL.

The CDR3 region has the DNA TGTGCCAGCAAGACAGGGGTATTTCTCGAGCAGTACTTC. Its protein product is CASKTGVFLEQYF. The V and J genes are TRBV5-5 and TRBJ2-7; 8 nucleotides align to TRBD1. V trimming: 6 bases; J trimming: 6 bases; junction bases outside the gene matches: 8. From germline, CDR1 is SGHKS and CDR2 YYEKEE (reference sequence). This CDR3 spans 13 amino acids.

The genes are TRBV7-9 and TRBJ2-2; D is undetermined. CDR3 length equals 16 residues. Trimming took off 6 bases at V and 1 base at J, with 15 bases between the two ends. Germline CDR1 and CDR2: SEHNR and FQNEAQ (reference sequence). This CDR3 reads CASSLTVGGNTGELFF. Here the CDR3 DNA reads TGTGCCAGCAGTCTAACGGTTGGCGGGAACACCGGGGAGCTGTTTTTT.

V and J are TRBV7-9 and TRBJ2-7; TRBD2 agrees at 7 bases. Per germline, CDR1 SEHNR and CDR2 FQNEAQ (reference sequence). V was pared by 2 bases and J by 4 bases, with 11 bases of the junction left unmatched. This CDR3 has 16 amino acids. As DNA, the CDR3 is TGTGCCAGCAGCTTAAGTGGTGGCGGGAGATGGTACGAGCAGTACTTC. Protein product: CASSLSGGGRWYEQYF.

V usage is TRBV7-8 and J usage is TRBJ2-7, with 10 bases identical to TRBD1. The CDR3 loop spans 15 amino acids. The germline V gene encodes CDR1 SGHVS and CDR2 FQNEAQ. After removal of 5 bases from V and 3 bases from J, the junction contained 7 bases not matched to a gene. Written as DNA, the CDR3 is TGTGCCAGCAGCAATTCCGGGACAGGGGACTACGAGCAGTACTTC. Protein: CASSNSGTGDYEQYF.

Details on this clone: The sample holds other DNA sequences that translate to the same CDR3. This chain connects TRBV7-9 to TRBJ1-1; weak D call: TRBD1 (5 bases). CDR3 length: 14 amino acids. Germline V CDR1 and CDR2: SEHNR, FQNEAQ (reference sequence). V shed 4 bases and J shed 7 bases, with 16 bases lying between them. In nucleotides, the CDR3 is TGTGCCAGCAGCTCACCGGGGCACATGGATGAAGCTTTCTTT. This translates into CASSSPGHMDEAFF.

In nucleotides, the CDR3 is TGTGCCAGCAGCGAAACAGCGGGAGGCCCCTCCTACGAGCAGTACTTC. Translating gives CASSETAGGPSYEQYF. V and J are TRBV9 and TRBJ2-7, with TRBD2 matching 9 bases. Germline values: CDR1 SGDLS, CDR2 YYNGEE. The ends lost 3 bases at V and 0 bases at J; junction bases unmatched: 7. The CDR3 loop spans 16 amino acids.

The chain has TRBV7-8 and TRBJ2-2, with D possibly TRBD2 on 5 matching bases. This CDR3 has 16 residues. CDR1 and CDR2 from the germline V gene are SGHVS and FQNEAQ. V was trimmed by 2 bases and J by 6 bases, leaving 16 bases between them. The CDR3 DNA reads as TGTGCCAGCAGCTTACAGAGGGAGTGGGTCCCCGGGGAGCTGTTTTTT. It codes for CASSLQREWVPGELFF.

The genes are TRBV9 and TRBJ2-7; 9 bases fit TRBD2. The ends lost 4 bases at V and 3 bases at J; junction bases unmatched: 5. CDR3 size: 14 residues. From germline, CDR1 is SGDLS and CDR2 YYNGEE. The chain's CDR3 is CASSPRLADYEQYF. CDR3 bases: TGTGCCAGCAGCCCACGACTAGCGGACTACGAGCAGTACTTC.

This chain joins TRBV6-5 and TRBJ2-1; D not resolved. Germline V lookup: CDR1 MNHEY, CDR2 SVGAGI. The CDR3 consists of 13 residues. With 8 bases removed from V and 5 bases from J, the gap between germline ends came to 13 bases. In DNA form, the CDR3 reads TGTGCCAGCGCTCCCCAATATCACAATGAGCAGTTCTTC. Translating it yields CASAPQYHNEQFF.

About this clone: Other DNA sequences in the same sample also yield this CDR3. The chain carries TRBV28 and TRBJ2-7; tentative D call: TRBD2 (5 bases). The germline V gene encodes CDR1 MDHEN and CDR2 SYDVKM. The CDR3 totals 14 residues. Deletions cut 3 bases from V and 2 bases from J, with 11 bases between. In nucleotides, the CDR3 is TGTGCCAGCAGTTTGAGCGGACGCGCCTACGAGCAGTACTTC. As protein: CASSLSGRAYEQYF.

Of note for this clone: Within the sample, other DNA sequences also encode this same CDR3. CDR3 nucleotide sequence: TGTGCCAGCAGTTACTCTCCAGCTAACTATGGCTACACCTTC. Its translation is CASSYSPANYGYTF. V usage is TRBV6-5 and J usage is TRBJ1-2; D remains ambiguous. This CDR3 is 14 amino acids long. CDR1 MNHEY and CDR2 SVGAGI come from the germline V gene. With 0 bases removed from V and 0 bases from J, the gap between germline ends came to 5 bases.

This clone is a singleton in its sample. The genes are TRBV7-9 and TRBJ1-1; maybe TRBD1 (6 bases). Trimming cost V 5 bases and J 1 base, with 14 bases left between them. This CDR3 contains 15 residues. Germline assignment: CDR1 SEHNR and CDR2 FQNEAQ (reference sequence). The CDR3 spells CASSPAGGRNTEAFF. CDR3 bases: TGTGCCAGCAGCCCCGCGGGGGGCAGGAACACTGAAGCTTTCTTT.